One and the same sample provided the 29 T cell receptor beta chains below, sequenced in a study of breast tumors, draining lymph nodes, adjacent tissues. TCRdb called the multiplex PCR reads again in MiXCR, with one record for every CDR3 protein. Of around 66,000 distinct CDR3 sequences listed, 40% to 55% are singletons. Sequencing used breast tumor tissue. These receptors originate from a female donor with breast cancer. Some clones in this sample may be carry-over from other donors' samples.

This clonotype was detected many times. V and J are TRBV6-6 and TRBJ2-7, with D perhaps TRBD1 (5 bases). V lost 10 bases to trimming and J lost 0 bases, with 10 bases between them. The CDR3 runs to 12 residues. Germline V CDR1 and CDR2: MNHNY, SVGAGI (reference sequence). The CDR3 reads CATHRSSYEQYF. DNA of the CDR3: TGTGCCACCCACAGGAGCTCCTACGAGCAGTACTTC.

The genes are TRBV20-1 and TRBJ2-5; 11 nucleotides align to TRBD2. The germline V gene has CDR1 DFQATT and CDR2 SNEGSKA (reference sequence). This CDR3 spans 14 amino acids. The V and J ends lost 5 bases and 7 bases, in that order; junction bases with no gene match: 9. CDR3 nucleotides: TGCAGTGCTTTCGGGACTAGCGGCAGGGGGACCCAGTACTTC. Amino acid sequence: CSAFGTSGRGTQYF.

Ten or more counts support this clonotype. The chain carries TRBV19 and TRBJ2-1, with 9 bases aligning to TRBD2. Germline assignment: CDR1 LNHDA and CDR2 SQIVND (reference sequence). Trimming took 5 bases from V and 8 from J; bases not matched to a gene: 16. The CDR3 runs to 17 residues. This chain's CDR3 is CASSVSRGGGARDEQFF. The CDR3 nucleotides read TGTGCCAGTAGTGTGTCTAGGGGCGGGGGGGCCCGGGATGAGCAGTTCTTC. The variable domain in full, with the rest retrieved from reference TRBV19 and TRBJ2-1, is DGGITQSPKYLFRKEGQNVTLSCEQNLNHDAMYWYRQDPGQGLRLIYYSQIVNDFQKGDIAEGYSVSREKKESFPLTVTSAQKNPTAFYLCASSVSRGGGARDEQFFGPGTRLTVL.

The chain is built from TRBV9 and TRBJ1-6; 7 bases match TRBD1. This CDR3 is 14 amino acids long. With V trimmed by 7 bases and J by 7 bases, 8 bases remained unmatched. The germline V gene has CDR1 SGDLS and CDR2 YYNGEE. The CDR3 reads CASLRDRVNSPLHF. In DNA form, the CDR3 reads TGTGCCAGCTTGAGAGACAGGGTCAATTCACCCCTCCACTTT.

This clonotype was seen ten or more times. The chain joins TRBV30 to TRBJ2-3; D could derive from TRBD1 or TRBD2 (6 bases each). The CDR3 totals 13 residues. V was clipped by 5 bases and J by 1 base, with 10 bases between them. From germline, CDR1 is GTSNPN and CDR2 SVGIG (reference sequence). CDR3 in amino acids: CAWEGGGTDTQYF. The CDR3 DNA sequence: TGTGCCTGGGAGGGGGGAGGCACAGATACGCAGTATTTT.

The rearrangement uses TRBV7-2 and TRBJ2-7; tentatively, D is TRBD2 (6 bases). Between the trimmed V and J ends, which lost 2 bases and 7 bases, there was a span of 15 bases. Looked up from germline, CDR1 is SGHTA and CDR2 is FQGNSA. This CDR3 comprises 14 residues. The chain's CDR3 is CASSLMGFRGEQYF. The CDR3 nucleotides are TGTGCCAGCAGCTTAATGGGGTTCCGGGGGGAGCAGTACTTC.

V usage is TRBV7-9 and J usage is TRBJ2-7, with 9 bases fitting TRBD1. V lost 5 bases, J lost 1 base, and 12 bases stayed unmatched. This CDR3 spans 17 amino acids. Germline V gene data show CDR1 as SEHNR and CDR2 as FQNEAQ (reference sequence). The CDR3 DNA sequence: TGTGCCAGCAGCGTGCGATCCCCGGGACAGGGATCCTACGAGCAGTACTTC. It codes for CASSVRSPGQGSYEQYF.

This clonotype was seen many times. The chain recombines TRBV28 with TRBJ2-7; unclear D gene. Looked up from germline, CDR1 is MDHEN and CDR2 is SYDVKM. Trimming pared 8 bases from V and 4 bases from J, leaving 6 bases between. CDR3 size: 10 residues. CDR3 nucleotide sequence: TGTGCCAGCGGAGTATACGAGCAGTACTTC. Translating it yields CASGVYEQYF. The variable domain in full, with the rest retrieved from reference TRBV28 and TRBJ2-7, is DVKVTQSSRYLVKRTGEKVFLECVQDMDHENMFWYRQDPGLGLRLIYFSYDVKMKEKGDIPEGYSVSREKKERFSLILESASTNQTSMYLCASGVYEQYFGPGTRLTVT.

This clonotype has only a few counts. A read error may explain this, as a much larger clone is one base away. This chain links TRBV5-6 with TRBJ1-2; TRBD1 is a possible D gene (6 bases). Germline V gives CDR1 SGHDT, CDR2 YYEEEE. There are 17 residues in the CDR3. The CDR3 region has the DNA TGTGCCAGCAGCCGGAACGGTGGGGGCTCAGTGAACTATGGCTGCACCTTC. The encoded protein is CASSRNGGGSVNYGCTF. Full variable domain (rest looked up from reference TRBV5-6 and TRBJ1-2): DAGVTQSPTHLIKTRGQQVTLRCSPKSGHDTVSWYQQALGQGPQFIFQYYEEEERQRGNFPDRFSGHQFPNYSSELNVNALLLGDSALYLCASSRNGGGSVNYGCTFGSGTRLTVV.

This clonotype was seen repeatedly, ten times or more. The gene calls are TRBV19 and TRBJ1-5; tentatively, D is TRBD1 (5 bases). The germline V gene has CDR1 LNHDA and CDR2 SQIVND (reference sequence). The ends were cut back, 7 bases at V and 2 bases at J, with 18 bases in the middle. This CDR3 has 16 residues. CDR3 in DNA: TGTGCCAGTACCACTAAGGCCCGAGGGGGCAATCAGCCCCAGCATTTT. Translation: CASTTKARGGNQPQHF. The complete variable domain, with remaining parts taken from reference TRBV19 and TRBJ1-5, reads DGGITQSPKYLFRKEGQNVTLSCEQNLNHDAMYWYRQDPGQGLRLIYYSQIVNDFQKGDIAEGYSVSREKKESFPLTVTSAQKNPTAFYLCASTTKARGGNQPQHFGDGTRLSIL.

Ten or more counts support this clonotype. The chain employs TRBV7-9 and TRBJ1-2; 9 nucleotides line up with TRBD1. From germline, CDR1 is SEHNR and CDR2 FQNEAQ (reference sequence). V lost 1 base and J lost 4; bases outside the gene matches: 1. CDR3 length equals 14 residues. DNA of the CDR3: TGTGCCAGCAGCTTAGGGGACAGGGCCTATGGCTACACCTTC. Amino acids: CASSLGDRAYGYTF.

This clonotype was counted ten times or more. The J gene is TRBJ2-1, the V gene TRBV19, with D unresolved. The CDR3 has 15 amino acids. Germline V CDR1 and CDR2: LNHDA, SQIVND (reference sequence). V lost 2 bases and J 6 bases, leaving 14 bases between the germline ends. The CDR3 nucleotides are TGTGCCAGTAGTATATACATGGGGATGGGCAATGAGCAGTTCTTC. This codes for CASSIYMGMGNEQFF.

This clonotype was counted at least ten times. The chain links TRBV6-6 to TRBJ2-7; 7 nucleotides line up with TRBD1. The CDR3 extends over 15 amino acids. Germline CDR1 MNHNY, CDR2 SVGAGI (reference sequence). Losses at the gene ends were 5 bases for V and 1 base for J; bases not matched to a gene: 8. DNA for the CDR3: TGTGCCAGCAGTCACACGGGACAGACTTCCTACGAGCAGTACTTC. Its translation: CASSHTGQTSYEQYF.

This clonotype was seen only a few times. V gene TRBV20-1 combines with J gene TRBJ2-1; TRBD2 might be the D (5 bases). From germline, CDR1 is DFQATT and CDR2 SNEGSKA (reference sequence). V lost 5 bases to trimming and J lost 11 bases, with 13 bases between them. The CDR3 is made up of 11 amino acids. The CDR3 region is CSAPRESQQFF. The CDR3 DNA sequence: TGCAGTGCTCCACGGGAATCTCAGCAGTTCTTC.

The chain joins TRBV20-1 to TRBJ2-2; D is perhaps TRBD2 (7 bases). V shed 6 bases and J shed 7 bases, with 21 bases lying between them. This CDR3 region has 15 residues. Germline CDR1 reads DFQATT; CDR2 reads SNEGSKA (reference sequence). The CDR3, as DNA: TGCAGTGCGGAACAGCGGAGGGGGGGCAGCGGGGAGCTGTTTTTT. Translating gives CSAEQRRGGSGELFF.

J is TRBJ1-6 and V is TRBV7-2; D might be TRBD1 (5 bases). The CDR3 totals 13 residues. The germline V gene has CDR1 SGHTA and CDR2 FQGNSA. Trimming took 5 bases from V and 7 from J, leaving 9 bases between them. In DNA, the CDR3 is TGTGCCAGCAGCATGGGGCAGAATTCACCCCTCCACTTT. Protein product: CASSMGQNSPLHF.

This clonotype was detected ten times or more. J is TRBJ1-2 and V is TRBV20-1; 8 nucleotides align to TRBD1. The CDR3 loop spans 14 amino acids. Germline V gene lookup returns CDR1 DFQATT and CDR2 SNEGSKA (reference sequence). After removal of 3 bases from V and 8 bases from J, the junction contained 11 bases not matched to a gene. The CDR3 reads CSASRWQGALGYTF. In nucleotides, the CDR3 is TGCAGTGCTAGTAGGTGGCAGGGGGCGCTGGGCTACACCTTC.

There are many counts of this clonotype. The V and J genes are TRBV20-1 and TRBJ2-1, with 9 bases identical to TRBD2. The CDR3 covers 15 residues. Germline V gives CDR1 DFQATT, CDR2 SNEGSKA (reference sequence). Trimming at V came to 2 bases and at J to 2 bases, leaving 4 bases not matched to a gene. The CDR3 sequence is CSARYSGSPYNEQFF. DNA for the CDR3: TGCAGTGCTAGATATAGCGGGAGTCCCTACAATGAGCAGTTCTTC.

In its sample, this clonotype was seen many times. J is TRBJ2-7 and V is TRBV5-1; possible D gene TRBD1, 5 bases. The V end lost 4 bases, the J end lost 6 bases, and 11 bases lay between the germline ends. The CDR3 extends over 12 amino acids. Germline loops: CDR1 SGHRS, CDR2 YFSETQ. The CDR3 DNA follows: TGCGCCAGCAGCGAGACAGTCGGCGAGCAGTACTTC. Translating gives CASSETVGEQYF. The entire variable domain, with the rest obtained from reference TRBV5-1 and TRBJ2-7, is as follows: KAGVTQTPRYLIKTRGQQVTLSCSPISGHRSVSWYQQTPGQGLQFLFEYFSETQRNKGNFPGRFSGRQFSNSRSEMNVSTLELGDSALYLCASSETVGEQYFGPGTRLTVT.

This clonotype was counted ten times or more. The CDR3 is CASGWTGQSYGYTF. The DNA for the CDR3 is TGTGCTAGTGGCTGGACCGGACAGAGTTATGGCTACACCTTC. The V gene is TRBV12-5, the J gene TRBJ1-2; possible D gene TRBD1, 6 bases. Trimming stripped 6 bases from V and 5 bases from J, with 16 bases between. Germline V gives CDR1 LGHNT, CDR2 FRNRAP. The CDR3 spans 14 residues.

The table lists this clonotype with many counts. This may arise from a read error, as a much more abundant clone is one base away. J is TRBJ2-7 and V is TRBV5-6; D perhaps matches TRBD1 (5 bases). Germline assignment: CDR1 SGHDT and CDR2 YYEEEE. The CDR3 runs 14 residues. The ends were cut back, 3 bases at V and 3 bases at J, with 13 bases in the middle. CDR3 protein: CASSSPRAFYEQYF. Here the CDR3 DNA reads TGTGCCAGCAGCTCACCCAGGGCGTTCTACGAGCAGTACTTC. Using reference TRBV5-6 and TRBJ2-7 for the parts outside the CDR3, the full variable domain is DAGVTQSPTHLIKTRGQQVTLRCSPKSGHDTVSWYQQALGQGPQFIFQYYEEEERQRGNFPDRFSGHQFPNYSSELNVNALLLGDSALYLCASSSPRAFYEQYFGPGTRLTVT.

This sequence joins TRBV7-9 and TRBJ1-2, with 9 bases identical to TRBD1. The CDR3 spans 16 residues. Unmatched junction bases numbered 14, after V lost 4 bases and J lost 8 bases. Germline V CDR1 and CDR2: SEHNR, FQNEAQ (reference sequence). The CDR3 sequence: CASSSLDGTGRKGYTF. The CDR3 DNA reads TGTGCCAGCAGCTCCCTGGACGGGACAGGGCGGAAGGGCTACACCTTC.

This clonotype is termed large. This sequence joins TRBV7-2 and TRBJ2-5; 10 bases match TRBD2. After removal of 6 bases from V and 5 bases from J, the junction contained 15 bases not matched to a gene. CDR3 length: 17 residues. CDR1 and CDR2 from the germline V gene are SGHTA and FQGNSA. CDR3 loop: CASSKTPSGRAGETQYF. The CDR3 nucleotides read TGTGCCAGCAGTAAAACCCCCAGCGGGAGGGCCGGGGAGACCCAGTACTTC.

This clonotype was seen at least ten times. The rearrangement uses TRBV7-6 and TRBJ2-3; D might be TRBD2 (6 bases). The V and J ends lost 2 bases and 0 bases respectively, with 15 bases between them. Germline V gives CDR1 SGHVS, CDR2 FNYEAQ. The CDR3 contains 17 residues. CDR3 DNA sequence: TGTGCCAGCAGCTTAACGCGCGGGGTATATAGCACAGATACGCAGTATTTT. Its translation is CASSLTRGVYSTDTQYF.

This clonotype was found many times. This chain connects TRBV19 to TRBJ1-3; D remains unclear. The germline gives CDR1 LNHDA, CDR2 SQIVND (reference sequence). V was trimmed by 7 bases and J by 0 bases, leaving 10 bases between them. The CDR3 totals 14 residues. CDR3 residues: CASTQTFSGNTIYF. The CDR3 DNA reads as TGTGCCAGTACGCAGACATTCTCTGGAAACACCATATATTTT. Looking up the rest from reference TRBV19 and TRBJ1-3 gives the full variable domain: DGGITQSPKYLFRKEGQNVTLSCEQNLNHDAMYWYRQDPGQGLRLIYYSQIVNDFQKGDIAEGYSVSREKKESFPLTVTSAQKNPTAFYLCASTQTFSGNTIYFGEGSWLTVV.

The rearrangement uses TRBV20-1 and TRBJ1-6; D unresolved. CDR3 size: 13 residues. The V gene lost 0 bases and the J gene lost 7 bases, with 7 bases spanning the gap. The germline CDR1 and CDR2 sequences are DFQATT and SNEGSKA (reference sequence). CDR3: CSARDAGNSPLHF. The CDR3 DNA follows: TGCAGTGCTAGAGACGCAGGAAATTCACCCCTCCACTTT.

The chain combines TRBV9 with TRBJ1-6; 8 bases line up with TRBD1. With V trimmed by 5 bases and J by 7 bases, 8 bases remained unmatched. The germline CDR1 and CDR2 sequences are SGDLS and YYNGEE. The CDR3 is 15 residues long. The CDR3: CASSASGQGNSPLHF. The CDR3 DNA sequence: TGTGCCAGCAGTGCATCCGGACAGGGCAATTCACCCCTCCACTTT.

This clonotype came up many times. A much bigger clone sits one base away, suggesting this may be a read error. CDR3 sequence reads: CSAITGTTRAETQYF. Written as DNA, the CDR3 is TGCAGTGCTATTACCGGGACTACTAGGGCAGAGACCCAGTACTTC. V is TRBV20-1 and J is TRBJ2-5; 7 positions agree with TRBD2. The germline gives CDR1 DFQATT, CDR2 SNEGSKA (reference sequence). The trim removed 4 bases at V and 4 bases at J, leaving 12 bases unmatched. The CDR3 totals 15 residues.

Turning to this clonotype: Its ends do not fully match the called genes, so a read error is possible. The chain couples TRBV7-9 to TRBJ1-2, with 7 bases that match TRBD1. This CDR3 is 14 amino acids long. Germline V gene sequence: CDR1 SEHNR, CDR2 FQNEAQ (reference sequence). This CDR3 reads CAGSSGDSSCGYTF. CDR3 coding DNA: TGTGCCGGCAGCTCGGGGGACAGCTCGTGTGGCTACACCTTC. The variable domain in full, with the rest retrieved from reference TRBV7-9 and TRBJ1-2, is DTGVSQNPRHKITKRGQNVTFRCDPISEHNRLYWYRQTLGQGPEFLTYFQNEAQLEKSRLLSDRFSAERPKGSFSTLEIQRTEQGDSAMYLCAGSSGDSSCGYTFGSGTRLTVV.